Presented here are 12 T cell receptor beta chains from one specimen sequenced in a study of blood T cell repertoires in COVID-19. TCRdb's copy holds only in-frame clones and misses some; the assay was immunoSEQ multiplex PCR. The table has about 240,000 clones, approximately 83% seen once; the top ten hold roughly 3.3%. Sequenced sample: PBMCs or T cells enriched from blood (not recorded which). All receptors come from a woman aged 40 to 50 with acute COVID-19.

CDR3 sequence reads: CASSLAGGGGGTEAFF. CDR3 in DNA: TGTGCCAGCAGCTTAGCGGGTGGAGGGGGCGGCACTGAAGCTTTCTTT. V usage is TRBV11-2 and J usage is TRBJ1-1, with 7 bases matching TRBD1. Unmatched junction bases numbered 9, after V lost 1 base and J lost 4 bases. Germline CDR1 SGHAT, CDR2 FQNNGV. CDR3 length equals 16 residues.

V gene TRBV18 combines with J gene TRBJ2-7; tentatively, D is TRBD2 (6 bases). The V gene's germline CDR1 is KGHSH and CDR2 LQKENI. This CDR3 has 15 residues. The V gene lost 3 bases and the J gene lost 1 base, with 13 bases spanning the gap. The CDR3 bases are TGTGCCAGCTCACCTGGGACTGGCCGATCCTACGAGCAGTACTTC. It encodes CASSPGTGRSYEQYF.

The V call is TRBV29-1, the J call TRBJ1-4; weak D call: TRBD1 (6 bases). Germline CDR1 reads SQVTM; CDR2 reads ANQGSEA. V lost 1 base, J lost 5 bases, and 11 bases lay in between. There are 14 residues in the CDR3. Written as DNA, the CDR3 is TGCAGCGTTGAAGTAGAACAGGGAAATGAAAAACTGTTTTTT. This gives the protein CSVEVEQGNEKLFF.

This rearrangement joins TRBV11-3 to TRBJ2-1, with D perhaps TRBD1 (7 bases). V lost 7 bases and J 9 bases, leaving 22 bases between the germline ends. The CDR3 spans 15 residues. CDR1 is SGHNT and CDR2 is YENEEA in the germline V gene. This CDR3 reads CASNQERQGAGEQFF. In DNA form, the CDR3 reads TGTGCCAGCAACCAGGAGAGACAGGGAGCGGGTGAGCAGTTCTTC.

In its sample, this clone was seen a few times. The V call is TRBV11-3, the J call TRBJ2-5; 8 positions match TRBD1. CDR3 length: 18 amino acids. Trimming at V came to 1 base and at J to 3 bases, leaving 13 bases not matched to a gene. In germline, CDR1 is SGHNT, CDR2 YENEEA. The CDR3 bases are TGTGCCAGCAGCTTAGGATCGACCGGGACAGGAACCGAAGAGACCCAGTACTTC. Protein product: CASSLGSTGTGTEETQYF.

The chain links TRBV27 to TRBJ2-7, with D tentatively TRBD2 (5 bases). This CDR3 contains 14 residues. CDR1 is MNHEY and CDR2 is SMNVEV in the germline V gene (reference sequence). Trimming took off 3 bases at V and 6 bases at J, with 15 bases between the two ends. The CDR3 region has the DNA TGTGCCAGCAGTTTTACCGGGCCGCGGGTCGAGCAGTACTTC. Protein product: CASSFTGPRVEQYF.

The rearrangement links TRBV7-2 to TRBJ2-2; 8 bases are shared with TRBD2. This CDR3 is 15 amino acids long. The V segment lost 4 bases and the J segment 1 base; nucleotides outside the gene matches: 2. Germline values: CDR1 SGHTA, CDR2 FQGNSA. DNA for the CDR3: TGTGCCAGCAGCTCCACTAGCGGGAACACCGGGGAGCTGTTTTTT. Amino acid sequence: CASSSTSGNTGELFF.

The gene calls are TRBV7-3 and TRBJ2-1; 7 positions agree with TRBD2. Trimming removed 6 bases from V and 3 bases from J; junction bases left unmatched: 2. The CDR3 is 13 residues long. Germline assignment: CDR1 SGHTA and CDR2 FQGTGA. CDR3 DNA: TGTGCCAGCAGGGCGGGAGACTACAATGAGCAGTTCTTC. Protein sequence: CASRAGDYNEQFF. The full variable domain, its missing parts supplied by reference TRBV7-3 and TRBJ2-1, is GAGVSQTPSNKVTEKGKYVELRCDPISGHTALYWYRQSLGQGPEFLIYFQGTGAADDSGLPNDRFFAVRPEGSVSTLKIQRTERGDSAVYLCASRAGDYNEQFFGPGTRLTVL.

The chain employs TRBV5-4 and TRBJ2-5, with a tentative D call TRBD1 (6 bases). Germline V CDR1 and CDR2: SGHNT, YYREEE (reference sequence). The CDR3 sequence is 13 residues long. Deletions cut 4 bases from V and 1 base from J, with 8 bases between. The CDR3 DNA reads TGTGCCAGCAGCCCGGACAGCCAAGAGACCCAGTACTTC. This translates into CASSPDSQETQYF. Full variable domain (missing parts from reference TRBV5-4 and TRBJ2-5): ETGVTQSPTHLIKTRGQQVTLRCSSQSGHNTVSWYQQALGQGPQFIFQYYREEENGRGNFPPRFSGLQFPNYSSELNVNALELDDSALYLCASSPDSQETQYFGPGTRLLVL.

The V call is TRBV14, the J call TRBJ2-2; 7 bases align to TRBD2. CDR1 and CDR2 (germline): SGHDN, FVKESK. CDR3 length equals 16 residues. V gave up 0 bases and J gave up 5 bases; unmatched junction bases: 6. The CDR3 region is CASSQDQGLVTGELFF. DNA for the CDR3: TGTGCCAGCAGCCAAGATCAAGGACTAGTGACCGGGGAGCTGTTTTTT.

The rearrangement joins TRBV12-3 or TRBV12-4 to TRBJ1-6; TRBD1 might be the D (6 bases). This CDR3 spans 12 amino acids. Trimming left V 6 bases short and J 9 bases short, with 9 bases between. The CDR3 loop is CASSQGGSPLHF. CDR3 in DNA: TGTGCCAGCAGCCAAGGGGGTTCACCCCTCCACTTT.

The V and J genes are TRBV27 and TRBJ2-7; TRBD2 matches 7 bases. J gave up 6 bases and V 5 bases, and 10 bases lay outside the gene matches. There are 14 residues in the CDR3. Germline-derived CDR1 and CDR2 are MNHEY and SMNVEV (reference sequence). The CDR3 region has the DNA TGTGCCAGCAGTCCCGGGGAGGGGTGGGGCGAGCAGTACTTC. Protein: CASSPGEGWGEQYF.